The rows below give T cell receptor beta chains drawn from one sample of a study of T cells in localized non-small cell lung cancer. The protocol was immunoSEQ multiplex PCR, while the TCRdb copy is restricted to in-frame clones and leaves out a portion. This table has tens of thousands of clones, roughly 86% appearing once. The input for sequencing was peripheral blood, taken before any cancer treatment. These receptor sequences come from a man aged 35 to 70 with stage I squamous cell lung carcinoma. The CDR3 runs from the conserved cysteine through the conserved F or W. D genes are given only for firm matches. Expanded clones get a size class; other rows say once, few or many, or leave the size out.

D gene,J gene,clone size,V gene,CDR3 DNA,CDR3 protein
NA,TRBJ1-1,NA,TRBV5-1,TGCGCCAGCAGCGGCCCGGGGAACACTGAAGCTTTCTTT,CASSGPGNTEAFF
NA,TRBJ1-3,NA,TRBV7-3,TGTGCCAGCAGCTTAAGGAGGGGCCCTGGAAACACCATATATTTT,CASSLRRGPGNTIYF
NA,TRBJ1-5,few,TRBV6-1,TGTGCCAGCAGCCCGGAAGGTCAGCCCCAGCATTTT,CASSPEGQPQHF
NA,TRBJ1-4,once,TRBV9,TGTGCCAGCAGCATCGGGACGGCTAATGAAAAACTGTTTTTT,CASSIGTANEKLFF
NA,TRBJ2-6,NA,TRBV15,TGTGCCACCACCCCCTCCGGACACCACTCTGGGGCCAACGTCCTGACTTTC,CATTPSGHHSGANVLTF
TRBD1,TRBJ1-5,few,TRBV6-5,TGTGCCAGCAGTAGGACAGGGCAGAGCAATCAGCCCCAGCATTTT,CASSRTGQSNQPQHF
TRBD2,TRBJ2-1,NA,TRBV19,TGTGCCAGTAGTATAGTACCCGAACTAGCGGGGGGGAGCTCCTACAATGAGCAGTTCTTC,CASSIVPELAGGSSYNEQFF
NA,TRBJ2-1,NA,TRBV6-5,TGTGCCAGCAGTTACTCACAGGGCACCCCAAACAATGAGCAGTTCTTC,CASSYSQGTPNNEQFF
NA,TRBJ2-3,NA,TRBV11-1,TGTGCCAGCAGCCCGATCACAGATACGCAGTATTTT,CASSPITDTQYF
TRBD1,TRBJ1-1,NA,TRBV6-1,TGTGCCAGCAGTGAAGTCCCCCTTGGGACAGGGTTTTTGGCTTTCTTT,CASSEVPLGTGFLAFF
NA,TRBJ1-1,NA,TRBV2,TGTGCCTGCCACCGACGGCTTATGAACACTGAAGCTTTCTTT,CACHRRLMNTEAFF
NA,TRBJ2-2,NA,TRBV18,TGTGCCAGCTCACCGTCGGCCCACGGCACCGGGGAGCTGTTTTTT,CASSPSAHGTGELFF
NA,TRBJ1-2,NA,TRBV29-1,TGCAGCGGTGCCACCCAATATGGCTACACCTTC,CSGATQYGYTF
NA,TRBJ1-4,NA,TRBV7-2,TGTGCCAGCAGCTTACAAGGCCTCAATGAAAAACTGTTTTTT,CASSLQGLNEKLFF
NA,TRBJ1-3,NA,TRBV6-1,TGTGCCAGCAGTGAAGCGCAGGGGACAAGAAACACCATATATTTT,CASSEAQGTRNTIYF
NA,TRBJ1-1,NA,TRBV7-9,TGTGCCAGCAGCCGCAAAATGGGCCTGAACACTGAAGCTTTCTTT,CASSRKMGLNTEAFF
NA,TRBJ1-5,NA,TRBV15,TGTGCCACCAGCAGAAGGGGCAATCAGCCCCAGCATTTT,CATSRRGNQPQHF
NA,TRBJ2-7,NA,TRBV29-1,TGCAGCGTTCTTAGAGATAGGGGCTACGAGCAGTACTTC,CSVLRDRGYEQYF
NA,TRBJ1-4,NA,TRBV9,TGTGCCAGCAGCGCTCATCCTGGGCCAGAAGAAAAACTGTTTTTT,CASSAHPGPEEKLFF
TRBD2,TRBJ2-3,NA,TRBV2,TGTGCCAGCAGCCCAAGCGGGGGAACAGATACGCAGTATTTT,CASSPSGGTDTQYF
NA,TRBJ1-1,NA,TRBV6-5,TGTGCCAGCGTTAAGGGTATGAACACTGAAGCTTTCTTT,CASVKGMNTEAFF
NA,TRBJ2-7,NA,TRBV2,TGTGCCAGCAGTGATTTCTACGCCGAGCAGTACTTC,CASSDFYAEQYF
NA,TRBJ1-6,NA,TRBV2,TGTGCCAGCAGGCCGATCAAGGGCGCACCCCTCCACTTT,CASRPIKGAPLHF
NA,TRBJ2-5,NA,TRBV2,TGTGCCAGCAGGAACCAAGAGACCCAGTACTTC,CASRNQETQYF
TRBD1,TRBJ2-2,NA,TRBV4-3,TGCGCCAGCAGCCAGGACAGGGGTACCGGGGAGCTGTTTTTT,CASSQDRGTGELFF
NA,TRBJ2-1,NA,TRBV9,TGTGCCAGCACCCGATTCGGAAGCTCCTACAATGAGCAGTTCTTC,CASTRFGSSYNEQFF
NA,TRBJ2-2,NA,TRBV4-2,TGTGCCAGCAGCACTCCGATACACGCGAACACCGGGGAGCTGTTTTTT,CASSTPIHANTGELFF
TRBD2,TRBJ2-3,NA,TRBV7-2,TGTGCCAGCAGCTTCAGTCTAGCGGGGGGGTCAGATACGCAGTATTTT,CASSFSLAGGSDTQYF
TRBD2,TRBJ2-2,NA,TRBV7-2,TGTGCCAGCAGCTCACTAGCGGGTAACACCGGGGAGCTGTTTTTT,CASSSLAGNTGELFF
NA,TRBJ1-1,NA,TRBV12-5,TGTGCTAGTGTTTCACAGGGAGGGAGGACTGAAGCTTTCTTT,CASVSQGGRTEAFF
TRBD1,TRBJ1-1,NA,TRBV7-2,TGTGCCAGCAGCCTCCAGGGAACAGGGGGCCACAACACTGAAGCTTTCTTT,CASSLQGTGGHNTEAFF
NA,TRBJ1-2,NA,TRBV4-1,TGCGCCAGCAGCCAAGAATGGGGAGGCGGCTACACCTTC,CASSQEWGGGYTF
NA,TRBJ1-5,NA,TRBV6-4,TGTGCCAGCAGCACATCTAGGGACCCCGGGAGCAATCAGCCCCAGCATTTT,CASSTSRDPGSNQPQHF
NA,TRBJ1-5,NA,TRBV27,TGTGCCAGCAGTCCTCTAAGAGGGGCGGATCAGCCCCAGCATTTT,CASSPLRGADQPQHF
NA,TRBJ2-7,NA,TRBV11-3,TGTGCCAGCAGCCTTGGGAGTTCATCGGGCGAGCAGTACTTC,CASSLGSSSGEQYF
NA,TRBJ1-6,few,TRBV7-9,TGTGCCAGCAGCCCGCAGACAGCAGGACATTCACCCCTCCACTTT,CASSPQTAGHSPLHF
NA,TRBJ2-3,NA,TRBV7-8,TGTGCCAGCAGCTTGATGGGGGTCCCCACAGATACGCAGTATTTT,CASSLMGVPTDTQYF
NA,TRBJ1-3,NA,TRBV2,TGTGCCAGCAGTGAAGGACTCTCTGGGTACACCATATATTTT,CASSEGLSGYTIYF
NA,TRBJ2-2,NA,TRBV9,TGTGCCAGCAGCGTAGGATCAAATGGGCAGGCCGGGGAGCTGTTTTTT,CASSVGSNGQAGELFF
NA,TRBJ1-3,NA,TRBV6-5,TGTGCCAGCAGTTATCGGCGCCCTGACGGAAACACCATATATTTT,CASSYRRPDGNTIYF
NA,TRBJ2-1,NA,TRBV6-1,TGTGCCAGCAGTGGGGGGGGCCCAAACAATGAGCAGTTCTTC,CASSGGGPNNEQFF
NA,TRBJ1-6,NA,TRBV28,TGTGCCAGCACCCATCGCGGCAGGGAATCTAATTCACCCCTCCACTTT,CASTHRGRESNSPLHF
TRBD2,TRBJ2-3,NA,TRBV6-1,TGTGCCAGCCGAGGACTAGCGGGGAAAGATACGCAGTATTTT,CASRGLAGKDTQYF
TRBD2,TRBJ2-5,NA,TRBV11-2,TGTGCCAGCAGCCCCGGACTAGCGGAGGCCCAGTACTTC,CASSPGLAEAQYF